These 8 T cell receptor beta chains were all obtained from the same sample, sequenced in a study of T cell repertoires in cytomegalovirus infection. No antigens are known for them. TCRdb recomputed calls from the reads with MiXCR, one row per CDR3 protein. The repertoire holds hundreds of thousands of distinct CDR3 sequences, around 29% seen once, with 11% to 15% in the top ten. Sequences were derived from cultured CD8+ T cells from PBMCs, sampled from culture after CMV antigen stimulation. The origin of the receptors is a human donor in good health (CMV status not recorded). Some clones in this sample may be carry-over from other donors' samples.

This rearrangement joins TRBV5-6 to TRBJ2-3, with 8 bases identical to TRBD2. J was trimmed by 4 bases and V by 0 bases; bases with no gene match: 4. CDR1 is SGHDT, CDR2 YYEEEE, per germline. The CDR3 has 15 amino acids. CDR3 region: CASSLGSGVADTQYF. CDR3 DNA sequence: TGTGCCAGCAGCTTGGGTAGCGGGGTTGCAGATACGCAGTATTTT.

This clonotype occurred many times. The DNA for the CDR3 is TGTGCTAGTAACGAAGCGGCGAACACCGGGGAGCTGTTTTTT. This sequence encodes CASNEAANTGELFF. This chain joins TRBV12-5 and TRBJ2-2; a possible D gene is TRBD2 (5 bases). CDR1 LGHNT and CDR2 FRNRAP come from the germline V gene. The CDR3 runs 14 residues. The germline V and J ends were trimmed by 8 bases and 0 bases, with 10 bases remaining between them.

The chain links TRBV27 to TRBJ1-2; D unresolved. CDR1 and CDR2 from the germline V gene are MNHEY and SMNVEV (reference sequence). CDR3 length: 14 residues. Between the trimmed V and J ends, which lost 6 bases and 4 bases, there was a span of 15 bases. As DNA, the CDR3 is TGTGCCAGCAGACTTTTACAGAGCCCCTATGGCTACACCTTC. Protein sequence: CASRLLQSPYGYTF.

This clonotype appeared a few times. Germline and junction disagree at one end, which may indicate a read error. CDR3 nucleotides: TGTGCCAGCACCAATCCCGGGACGGACCCAAACTATGGCTACACCTTT. It translates to CASTNPGTDPNYGYTF. This sequence joins TRBV6-6 and TRBJ1-2; the D gene is possibly TRBD1 (5 bases). The CDR3 totals 16 residues. Germline CDR1 MNHNY, CDR2 SVGAGI (reference sequence).

The chain uses TRBV27 and TRBJ2-7; 7 bases match TRBD1. This CDR3 is built from 14 residues. V lost 5 bases to trimming and J lost 2 bases; unmatched junction nucleotides: 6. Germline lookup yields CDR1 MNHEY and CDR2 SMNVEV (reference sequence). The CDR3 bases are TGTGCCAGCAGTCCAGAGGGACAGACCTACGAGCAGTACTTC. Its translation: CASSPEGQTYEQYF.

The chain employs TRBV7-4 and TRBJ1-2, with 8 bases that match TRBD1. The germline V gene encodes CDR1 SGHVT and CDR2 SQSDAQ. V dropped 4 bases and J dropped 10; count of bases not matched to a gene: 8. This CDR3 has 13 residues. CDR3 in DNA: TGTGCCAGCAGCTCGACAGGGGAAAGGGACTACACCTTC. Its translation is CASSSTGERDYTF.

This clonotype was seen repeatedly, ten times or more. The V and J genes are TRBV7-8 and TRBJ2-3; 10 bases align to TRBD1. The CDR3 has 14 amino acids. V trimming: 4 bases; J trimming: 7 bases; junction bases outside the gene matches: 5. Germline values: CDR1 SGHVS, CDR2 FQNEAQ. As DNA, the CDR3 is TGTGCCAGCAGCTGGACAGGGGGTTTAAATACGCAGTATTTT. The encoded protein is CASSWTGGLNTQYF.

This chain links TRBV20-1 with TRBJ1-2; D might be TRBD1 (5 bases). Germline CDR1 DFQATT, CDR2 SNEGSKA (reference sequence). Trimming stripped 0 bases from V and 0 bases from J, with 14 bases between. The CDR3 consists of 16 residues. The CDR3 spells CSARDRQGDTNYGYTF. The CDR3 nucleotides read TGCAGTGCTAGAGATCGGCAGGGAGATACTAACTATGGCTACACCTTC.